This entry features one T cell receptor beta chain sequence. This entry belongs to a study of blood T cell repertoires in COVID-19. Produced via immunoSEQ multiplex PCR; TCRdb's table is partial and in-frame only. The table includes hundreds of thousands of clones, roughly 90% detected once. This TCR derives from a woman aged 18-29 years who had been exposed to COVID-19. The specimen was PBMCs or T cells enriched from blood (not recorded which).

In DNA, the CDR3 is TGTGCAAGTCGCTTACGGTTGGTATCTAACAGCACAGATACGCAGTATTTT. As protein: CASRLRLVSNSTDTQYF. The chain employs TRBV12-2 and TRBJ2-3; TRBD2, as called in the table, went unchecked against the DNA. TRBV12-2 is a recognized pseudogene. CDR3 length: 17 residues.